In this sample, the clone carrying this T cell receptor beta chain turned up many times. Its antigen is unidentified. This CDR3 spans 15 amino acids. Trimming took 5 bases from V and 1 from J, leaving 14 bases between them. CDR1 MDHEN and CDR2 SYDVKM come from the germline V gene. The time point here: persistent/refractory GD, antithyroid drugs over 5 years with positive TRAb. Scientists built the TCR library using RNA that was extracted from PBMCs. Relying on iRepertoire HTBI primers and Arm-PCR of CDR3 regions, the team built TCR beta libraries. MiXCR, applied by TCRdb to the multiplex PCR reads, yields one record per CDR3 protein. The sample shows a few hundred thousand distinct CDR3 sequences, about 25% of them seen only once. This sample is part of a study of regulatory T cells in long-lasting Graves disease. Overall study findings and caveats: Authors noted too few samples as a limitation. Preferential use of TRBV28, TRBJ1-2 and TRBJ2-5 was seen in persistent disease.

The clonotype was recovered from a female donor with Graves disease. This chain joins TRBV28 and TRBJ1-1, with a possible D match to TRBD1 (6 bases). Source: peripheral blood mononuclear cells (PBMCs), taken when the disease was refractory, from a patient treated with antithyroid drugs. CDR3 nucleotides: TGTGCCAGCAGTCCCGCGACAGGTTCGAACACTGAAGCTTTCTTT. Translating it yields CASSPATGSNTEAFF. The full variable domain, its missing parts supplied by reference TRBV28 and TRBJ1-1, is DVKVTQSSRYLVKRTGEKVFLECVQDMDHENMFWYRQDPGLGLRLIYFSYDVKMKEKGDIPEGYSVSREKKERFSLILESASTNQTSMYLCASSPATGSNTEAFFGQGTRLTVV.